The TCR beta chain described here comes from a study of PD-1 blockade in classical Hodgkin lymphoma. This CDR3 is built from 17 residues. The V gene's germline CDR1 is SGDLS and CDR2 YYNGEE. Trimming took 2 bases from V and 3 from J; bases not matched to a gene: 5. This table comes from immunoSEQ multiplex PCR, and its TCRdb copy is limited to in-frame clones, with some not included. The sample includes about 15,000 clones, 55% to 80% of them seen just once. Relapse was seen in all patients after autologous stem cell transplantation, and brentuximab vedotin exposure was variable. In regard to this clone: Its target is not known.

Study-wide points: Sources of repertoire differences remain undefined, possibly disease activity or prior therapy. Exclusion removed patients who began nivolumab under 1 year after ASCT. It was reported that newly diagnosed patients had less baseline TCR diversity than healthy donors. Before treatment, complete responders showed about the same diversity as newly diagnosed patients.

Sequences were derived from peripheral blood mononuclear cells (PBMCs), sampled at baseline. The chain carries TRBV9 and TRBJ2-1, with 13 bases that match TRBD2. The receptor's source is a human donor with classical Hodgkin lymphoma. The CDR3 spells CASSVVGLAGVYNEQFF. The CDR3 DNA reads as TGTGCCAGCAGCGTCGTTGGACTAGCGGGAGTCTACAATGAGCAGTTCTTC.